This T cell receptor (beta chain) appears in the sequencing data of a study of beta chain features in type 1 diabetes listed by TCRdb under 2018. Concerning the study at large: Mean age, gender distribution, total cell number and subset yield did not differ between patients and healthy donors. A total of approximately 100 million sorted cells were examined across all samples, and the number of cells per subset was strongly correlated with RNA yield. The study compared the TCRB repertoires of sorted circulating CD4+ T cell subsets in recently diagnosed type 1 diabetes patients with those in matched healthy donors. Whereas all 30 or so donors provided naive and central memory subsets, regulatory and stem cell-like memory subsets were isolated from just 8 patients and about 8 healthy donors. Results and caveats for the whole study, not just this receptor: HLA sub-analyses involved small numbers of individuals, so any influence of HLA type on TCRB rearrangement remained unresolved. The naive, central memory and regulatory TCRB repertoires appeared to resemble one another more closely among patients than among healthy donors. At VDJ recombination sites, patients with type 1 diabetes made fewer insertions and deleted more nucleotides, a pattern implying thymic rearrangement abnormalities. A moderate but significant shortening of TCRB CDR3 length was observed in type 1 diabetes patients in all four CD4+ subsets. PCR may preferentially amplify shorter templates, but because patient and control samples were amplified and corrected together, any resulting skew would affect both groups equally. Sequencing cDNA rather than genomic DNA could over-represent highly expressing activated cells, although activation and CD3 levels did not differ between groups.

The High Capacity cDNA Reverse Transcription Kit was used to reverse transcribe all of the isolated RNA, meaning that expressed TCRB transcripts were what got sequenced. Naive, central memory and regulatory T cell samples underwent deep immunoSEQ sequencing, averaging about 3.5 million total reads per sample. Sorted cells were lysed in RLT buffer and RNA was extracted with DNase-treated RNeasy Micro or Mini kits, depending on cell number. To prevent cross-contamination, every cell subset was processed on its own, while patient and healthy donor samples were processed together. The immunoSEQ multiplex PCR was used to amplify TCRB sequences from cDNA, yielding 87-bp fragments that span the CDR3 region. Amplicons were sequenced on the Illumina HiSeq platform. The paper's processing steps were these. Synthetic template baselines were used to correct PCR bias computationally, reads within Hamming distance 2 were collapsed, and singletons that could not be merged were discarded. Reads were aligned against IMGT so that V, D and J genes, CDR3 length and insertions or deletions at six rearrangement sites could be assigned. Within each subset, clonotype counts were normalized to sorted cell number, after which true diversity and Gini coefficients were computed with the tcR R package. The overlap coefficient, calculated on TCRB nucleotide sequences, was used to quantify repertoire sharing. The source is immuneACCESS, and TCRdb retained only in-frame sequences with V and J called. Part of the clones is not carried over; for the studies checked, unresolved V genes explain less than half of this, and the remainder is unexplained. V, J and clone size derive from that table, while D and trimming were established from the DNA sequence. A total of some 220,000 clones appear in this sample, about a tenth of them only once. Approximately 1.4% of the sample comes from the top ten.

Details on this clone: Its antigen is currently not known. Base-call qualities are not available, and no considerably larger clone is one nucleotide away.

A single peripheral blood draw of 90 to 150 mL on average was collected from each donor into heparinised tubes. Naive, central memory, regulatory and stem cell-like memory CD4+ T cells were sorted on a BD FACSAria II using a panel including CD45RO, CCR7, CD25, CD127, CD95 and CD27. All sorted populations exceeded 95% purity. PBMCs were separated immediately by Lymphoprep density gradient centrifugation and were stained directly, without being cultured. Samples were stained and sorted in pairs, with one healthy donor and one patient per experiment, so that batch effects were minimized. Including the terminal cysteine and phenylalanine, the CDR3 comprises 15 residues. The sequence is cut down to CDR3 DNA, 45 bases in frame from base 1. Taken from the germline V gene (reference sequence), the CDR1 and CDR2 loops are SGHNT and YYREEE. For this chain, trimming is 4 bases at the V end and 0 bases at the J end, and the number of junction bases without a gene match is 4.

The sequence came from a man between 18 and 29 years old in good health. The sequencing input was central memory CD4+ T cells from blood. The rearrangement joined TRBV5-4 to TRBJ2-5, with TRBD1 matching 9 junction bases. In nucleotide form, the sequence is TGTGCCAGCAGCGCTGGACAGGGGTACCAAGAGACCCAGTACTTC. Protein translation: CASSAGQGYQETQYF.